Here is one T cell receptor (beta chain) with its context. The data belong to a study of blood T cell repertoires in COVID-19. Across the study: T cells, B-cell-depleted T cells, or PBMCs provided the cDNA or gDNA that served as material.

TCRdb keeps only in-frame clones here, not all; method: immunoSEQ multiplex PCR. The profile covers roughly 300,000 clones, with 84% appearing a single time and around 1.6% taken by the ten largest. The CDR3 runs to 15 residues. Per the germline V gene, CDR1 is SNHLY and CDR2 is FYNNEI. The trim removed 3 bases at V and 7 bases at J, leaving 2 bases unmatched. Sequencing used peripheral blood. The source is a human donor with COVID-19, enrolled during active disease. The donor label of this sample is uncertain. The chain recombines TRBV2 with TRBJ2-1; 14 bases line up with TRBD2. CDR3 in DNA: TGTGCCAGCAGTGATAGACTAGCGGGAGGGAATGAGCAGTTCTTC. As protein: CASSDRLAGGNEQFF.